The TCR beta chain described here comes from a study of T cell responses to AZD1222 COVID-19 vaccine (dated by TCRdb to about 2021). About the investigation overall: TCR sequencing was performed for some 250 trial participants, of whom some 200 were given two doses of AZD1222 and some 26 were given two doses of MenACWY control vaccine. Trial participants were enrolled by age into 18-55, 56-69 and 70-plus year subgroups, with approximately 160, 26 and 62 TCR-sequenced participants respectively.

Reading from cysteine to phenylalanine, the CDR3 counts 13 amino acids. Of the read, only the CDR3 DNA is kept; its 39 bases are in frame from base 1. Looking up the germline V gene (reference sequence) yields CDR1 LNHDA and CDR2 SQIVND. V has 4 bases trimmed and J has 8 bases trimmed; junction bases matching no gene number 2. Study-wide conclusions, independent of this receptor: Vaccine-associated CD4 TCRs spanned the whole spike protein, with dominant responses in regions 160-218 and 743-854. Epitopes outside the regions mutated in the B.1.351 and B.1.1.7 variants were reportedly recognized by nearly half of the unique spike-specific TCRs. Conclusions about previously exposed vaccinees are limited, since just five to seven AZD1222 recipients were seropositive for SARS-CoV-2 at baseline. In the small 56-69-year group, the increase in depth fell short of significance, most likely because of low power. Participants were mostly white British, with more females than males. The authors suggested clonal diversity may have been underestimated. After two AZD1222 doses, spike-specific TCR breadth and depth were significantly higher than at day 0 and than in MenACWY recipients. No day 14 peak-response samples were available, so repertoires were characterized only after the peak T cell response.

Points on this clone: Its antigen is unknown. No base qualities exist here, and no much larger clone lies one base off it.

Reading the label with the study, this specimen's time point is: about 28 days (+/-7) after the second vaccine dose. AZD1222 recipients given second doses at about 4 weeks or at about 12 weeks were pooled, since spike-specific TCR depth and breadth were not found to differ between the two schedules. Vaccinee samples were obtained from the UK trials COV001 and COV002, which included a single-blind randomized controlled phase 2/3 trial of AZD1222 (ChAdOx1 nCoV-19) in healthy adults. For TCRbeta chain sequencing, PBMC samples were collected from trial participants at day 0 and at day 28 after the second dose. The CDR3 regions of human TCRbeta chains were analyzed by immunosequencing. As for how the authors treated the data: Repertoire TCRs were matched against a reference library of SARS-CoV-2-specific TCRs generated with the MIRA antigen-specificity platform. Breadth meant the fraction of unique TCRs that were SARS-CoV-2-associated, whereas depth meant the fraction of total T cells that were SARS-CoV-2-associated. Each spike-specific TCR was assigned to its reactive spike region and to a CD4 or CD8 class using the MIRA data. Log10-transformed breadth and depth values were compared by one-way ANOVA with Sidak's multiple comparisons tests. TCRdb mirrors the immuneACCESS table, restricted to in-frame sequences. Some clones are absent from its copies; in checked studies, under half trace to an unresolved V gene, and the reason for the others is unknown. From that table come the V and J calls and clone size; the DNA was used to work out D and trimming. The sample table lists approximately 140,000 clones, about 94% of them with a count of one. The ten largest make up approximately 4.3% of the sample.

Specimen: peripheral blood, collected 28 days after the second AZD1222 dose. This TCR derives from an adult who received the AZD1222 COVID-19 vaccine. The V gene is TRBV19 and the J gene is TRBJ1-4; the central 9 bases match TRBD1. Here the CDR3 is given as CASSNGQGEKLFF. The sequence in DNA is TGTGCCAGTAGTAATGGACAGGGGGAAAAACTGTTTTTT.